These T cell receptor beta chains were read from a single sample in a study of T cells expressing NK-cell markers. Following a re-call of the 5' RACE reads, TCRdb has one entry per CDR3 protein and lacks DNA. This sample's table reports over 150,000 distinct CDR3 sequences. Sequencing was performed on blood T cells: a sorted CD56 or NKG2C T cell subset, CD4+ or CD8+ T cells, or bulk PBMC T cells (not recorded which). All receptors derive from a woman aged 45 to 65 in good health. Each CDR3 is given with its conserved first and last residue.

V gene: TRBV27
J gene: TRBJ2-1
CDR3 protein: CASSLIGGAKSYNEQFF

V gene: TRBV5-1
J gene: TRBJ1-6
CDR3 protein: CASSPGLNNSPLHF

V gene: TRBV6-5
J gene: TRBJ2-1
CDR3 protein: CASSYLTGLRAYEQFF

V gene: TRBV6-4
J gene: TRBJ2-1
CDR3 protein: CASSEGSGSRNEQFF

V gene: TRBV12-3/TRBV12-4
J gene: TRBJ1-1
CDR3 protein: CASSPPRVIGPEAFF

V gene: TRBV5-1
J gene: TRBJ1-2
CDR3 protein: CASSPGRSYGYTF

V gene: TRBV4-1
J gene: TRBJ2-3
CDR3 protein: CASSQEGRAPDTQYF

V gene: TRBV20-1
J gene: TRBJ1-1
CDR3 protein: CSADPPGQMNTEAFF

V gene: TRBV6-1
J gene: TRBJ1-2
CDR3 protein: CASSEFAGPGPAGYTF

V gene: TRBV4-1
J gene: TRBJ2-1
CDR3 protein: CASSQGDGGGYYEQFF

V gene: TRBV4-2
J gene: TRBJ1-1
CDR3 protein: CASSQDLTENTEAFF

V gene: TRBV13
J gene: TRBJ2-7
CDR3 protein: CASSLMGHGRYEQYF

V gene: TRBV6-5
J gene: TRBJ1-1
CDR3 protein: CASSYGRAAEAFF

V gene: TRBV30
J gene: TRBJ1-1
CDR3 protein: CAWRDRGMSEAFF

V gene: TRBV12-3/TRBV12-4
J gene: TRBJ2-1
CDR3 protein: CASSFQGGSGNEQFF

V gene: TRBV24-1
J gene: TRBJ2-3
CDR3 protein: CATSDSQTLVTDTQYF

V gene: TRBV29-1
J gene: TRBJ2-7
CDR3 protein: CSVYTYGYEQYF

V gene: TRBV12-2
J gene: TRBJ1-6
CDR3 protein: CASRLGTGNSPLHF

V gene: TRBV6-4
J gene: TRBJ2-3
CDR3 protein: CASSETSGSGSDTQYF

V gene: TRBV14
J gene: TRBJ2-1
CDR3 protein: CASSGRSSYNEQFF

V gene: TRBV6-1
J gene: TRBJ2-5
CDR3 protein: CASQSRAVWETQYF

V gene: TRBV7-9
J gene: TRBJ2-7
CDR3 protein: CASSRPAGKEQYF

V gene: TRBV7-2
J gene: TRBJ2-1
CDR3 protein: CASSHVLGYEQFF

V gene: TRBV7-3
J gene: TRBJ2-3
CDR3 protein: CASSLSGTAFTDTQYF

V gene: TRBV7-9
J gene: TRBJ1-1
CDR3 protein: CASSLYAGGTEAFF

V gene: TRBV20-1
J gene: TRBJ2-2
CDR3 protein: CSARDDLRDLNTGELFF

V gene: TRBV7-9
J gene: TRBJ2-2
CDR3 protein: CASGGGRGSTGELFF

V gene: TRBV12-3/TRBV12-4
J gene: TRBJ2-1
CDR3 protein: CASSFAGGPGEQFF

V gene: TRBV9
J gene: TRBJ2-1
CDR3 protein: CASSVSGGNTYNEQFF

V gene: TRBV5-1
J gene: TRBJ2-4
CDR3 protein: CASSLVGQEDIQYF

V gene: TRBV9
J gene: TRBJ2-1
CDR3 protein: CASSLGLAGVWDEQFF

V gene: TRBV4-1
J gene: TRBJ2-5
CDR3 protein: CASSHQFWGPREETQYF

V gene: TRBV4-1
J gene: TRBJ2-1
CDR3 protein: CASSPAGGHNEQFF

V gene: TRBV12-5
J gene: TRBJ1-2
CDR3 protein: CASGLSTGYGYTF

V gene: TRBV4-1
J gene: TRBJ2-7
CDR3 protein: CASSQDTLGLAGTEQYF

V gene: TRBV6-4
J gene: TRBJ2-2
CDR3 protein: CASRPGGGELFF

V gene: TRBV12-3/TRBV12-4
J gene: TRBJ1-3
CDR3 protein: CASREDSNSGNTIYF

V gene: TRBV14
J gene: TRBJ1-1
CDR3 protein: CASSQETGGFLEAFF

V gene: TRBV4-1
J gene: TRBJ2-7
CDR3 protein: CASSQGVNAYEQYF

V gene: TRBV27
J gene: TRBJ1-6
CDR3 protein: CASRGLGNSPLHF

V gene: TRBV4-1
J gene: TRBJ2-1
CDR3 protein: CASSHRWARTSRNEQFF

V gene: TRBV7-9
J gene: TRBJ2-1
CDR3 protein: CASIPGQIINEQFF

V gene: TRBV14
J gene: TRBJ2-1
CDR3 protein: CASSRGTSGTYNEQFF

V gene: TRBV24-1
J gene: TRBJ2-7
CDR3 protein: CATSDSSVGDHYEQYF

V gene: TRBV11-2
J gene: TRBJ2-1
CDR3 protein: CASSFPGQGRGNEQFF

V gene: TRBV19
J gene: TRBJ2-1
CDR3 protein: CASSVLAGDEQFF

V gene: TRBV7-9
J gene: TRBJ1-1
CDR3 protein: CASRTQGTEAFF